Below are 9 T cell receptor beta chains sequenced from a single sample in a study of early T cells in non-severe SARS-CoV-2 infection (dated by TCRdb to 2020 to 2022). The receptor library was made with 5' RACE. Instrument on record: NextSeq 500. The public sequencing data were trimmed at Q25 with fastp and processed into clonotypes with MiXCR by TCRdb, which kept only in-frame beta chains. Each entry is one CDR3 protein sequence, shown with its most common DNA and genes. The sample table contains more than 45,000 distinct CDR3 sequences; only one count was recorded for 9.5% to 15% of them. About 4% of the sample comes from the top ten. The sequenced sample was whole blood. The receptor set was obtained from an adult who was a healthcare worker with PCR-confirmed SARS-CoV-2 infection or an uninfected control (not recorded which).

V usage is TRBV9 and J usage is TRBJ2-3; D is perhaps TRBD1 (6 bases). CDR3 size: 15 residues. The germline V gene has CDR1 SGDLS and CDR2 YYNGEE. Trimming cost V 2 bases and J 2 bases, with 12 bases left between them. As DNA, the CDR3 is TGTGCCAGCAGCGTCAGGACAGCGTACACAGATACGCAGTATTTT. The encoded protein is CASSVRTAYTDTQYF.

This clonotype was counted many times. The rearrangement uses TRBV2 and TRBJ2-3; D is unclear. The V end was cut by 8 bases, the J end by 4 bases, with 10 bases between. The CDR3 totals 12 residues. CDR1 is SNHLY and CDR2 is FYNNEI in the germline V gene. In nucleotides, the CDR3 is TGTGCCAGCCGCCCAGAACCAGATACGCAGTATTTT. Amino acids: CASRPEPDTQYF.

The chain carries TRBV3-1 and TRBJ2-7, with D unresolved. Germline CDR1 and CDR2: LGHDT and YNNKEL (reference sequence). Deletions cut 0 bases from V and 3 bases from J, with 9 bases between. The CDR3 has 14 amino acids. CDR3 DNA: TGTGCCAGCAGCCAAGATCTGCAGGACTACGAGCAGTACTTC. Translating gives CASSQDLQDYEQYF.

This clonotype was seen at least ten times. The chain joins TRBV2 to TRBJ2-2; 9 bases map to TRBD1. Germline-derived CDR1 and CDR2 are SNHLY and FYNNEI. This CDR3 spans 18 amino acids. V shed 6 bases and J 0 bases; nucleotides not matched to a gene: 11. CDR3 in amino acids: CASRPDRGVRANTGELFF. The CDR3, as DNA: TGTGCCAGCAGACCCGACAGGGGGGTTCGTGCGAACACCGGGGAGCTGTTTTTT.

In this sample, this clonotype turned up many times. The chain uses TRBV20-1 and TRBJ2-3, with 7 bases matching TRBD2. Germline V gene sequence: CDR1 DFQATT, CDR2 SNEGSKA (reference sequence). The V and J ends lost 3 bases and 2 bases, in that order; junction bases with no gene match: 8. The CDR3 is 15 amino acids. The CDR3 nucleotides are TGCAGTGCTAGCGCTCCAGCGGGAAACACAGATACGCAGTATTTT. Its protein is CSASAPAGNTDTQYF.

The table lists this clonotype with a few counts. The chain uses TRBV20-1 and TRBJ2-3, with 8 nucleotides matching TRBD2. This CDR3 contains 13 residues. CDR1 is DFQATT, CDR2 SNEGSKA, per germline (reference sequence). Trimming cost V 7 bases and J 1 base; bases outside gene matches: 4. CDR3 residues: CSGPTSGTDTQYF. DNA of the CDR3: TGCAGTGGCCCGACTAGCGGCACAGATACGCAGTATTTT.

This clonotype has at least ten counts. This chain uses TRBV28 with TRBJ2-7; TRBD2 aligns across 12 bases. Trimming at V came to 5 bases and at J to 3 bases, leaving 8 bases not matched to a gene. CDR1 and CDR2 (germline): MDHEN, SYDVKM. This CDR3 contains 16 residues. This chain's CDR3 is CASSPWTSGTNYEQYF. CDR3 DNA: TGTGCCAGCAGTCCATGGACTAGCGGGACGAACTACGAGCAGTACTTC.

This clonotype was found many times. The rearrangement links TRBV30 to TRBJ1-1; no reliable D call. With 5 bases removed from V and 8 bases from J, the gap between germline ends came to 15 bases. Germline assignment: CDR1 GTSNPN and CDR2 SVGIG (reference sequence). CDR3 length equals 12 residues. The DNA of the CDR3 is TGTGCCTGGCGTCATACGACAACGGAAGCTTTCTTT. This codes for CAWRHTTTEAFF.

This chain joins TRBV4-1 and TRBJ1-2, with 7 positions matching TRBD1. Germline lookup yields CDR1 MGHRA and CDR2 YSYEKL. V lost 4 bases, J lost 3 bases, and 2 bases stayed unmatched. The CDR3 has 13 residues. The CDR3 loop reads CASSLDRDYGYTF. The CDR3 DNA reads TGCGCCAGCAGCCTTGACAGGGACTATGGCTACACCTTC.